One sample yielded the 23 T cell receptor beta chains listed below, sequenced in a study of sequential checkpoint blockade in melanoma (dated by TCRdb to the late 2010s). The method behind the library was the immunoSEQ multiplex PCR assay. TCRdb mirrors the immuneACCESS table, restricted to in-frame sequences. Some clones are absent from its copies; in checked studies, under half trace to an unresolved V gene, and the reason for the others is unknown. The sample table lists about 22,000 clones, around 25% of them with a count of one. Over 5.5% of the sample lies in the top ten. This specimen's treatment or condition label, per the study, means: randomized to nivolumab then ipilimumab (arm A) or the reverse (arm B). Sequenced here: tumor tissue (inferred from file names), sampled from a patient given nivolumab and ipilimumab in sequence. Every receptor here comes from a human donor with melanoma.

The gene calls are TRBV5-1 and TRBJ2-3; maybe TRBD2 (5 bases). The CDR3 runs 14 residues. V gave up 2 bases and J gave up 2 bases, with 9 bases separating them. From germline, CDR1 is SGHRS and CDR2 YFSETQ. The CDR3 region is CASSFGEYTDTQYF. Here the CDR3 DNA reads TGCGCCAGCAGCTTTGGGGAGTACACAGATACGCAGTATTTT.

This clone has only a few counts. The genes are TRBV28 and TRBJ2-7; 11 bases align to TRBD1. With V trimmed by 3 bases and J by 2 bases, 9 bases remained unmatched. Germline CDR1 and CDR2: MDHEN and SYDVKM. This CDR3 comprises 17 residues. CDR3 DNA sequence: TGTGCCAGCAGTTTCCCCAAAAAGGGACAGGGGGCCTACGAGCAGTACTTC. Encoded protein: CASSFPKKGQGAYEQYF.

CDR3 DNA sequence: TGTGCCAGCAGCGGAAGGGGTGGTAATGAAAAACTGTTTTTT. Amino acid sequence: CASSGRGGNEKLFF. The chain employs TRBV9 and TRBJ1-4; TRBD1 might be the D (5 bases). The V and J ends lost 3 bases and 4 bases respectively, with 10 bases between them. The germline V gene encodes CDR1 SGDLS and CDR2 YYNGEE. The CDR3 extends over 14 amino acids.

This clone was seen only a few times. V usage is TRBV19 and J usage is TRBJ1-1; tentative D call: TRBD1 (6 bases). Trimming stripped 5 bases from V and 1 base from J, with 8 bases between. This CDR3 is 13 amino acids long. Germline lookup yields CDR1 LNHDA and CDR2 SQIVND (reference sequence). The CDR3: CASSLGQNTEAFF. CDR3 sequence (DNA): TGTGCCAGTAGTTTGGGACAGAACACTGAAGCTTTCTTT.

This clone was observed a few times. The chain employs TRBV28 and TRBJ2-5; a possible D gene is TRBD1 (5 bases). The V gene lost 8 bases and the J gene lost 2 bases, with 12 bases spanning the gap. This CDR3 is 13 amino acids long. CDR1 MDHEN and CDR2 SYDVKM come from the germline V gene. The CDR3 reads CASLQGFQETQYF. The CDR3 nucleotides are TGTGCCAGCCTCCAGGGATTTCAAGAGACCCAGTACTTC.

V usage is TRBV12-5 and J usage is TRBJ2-3; 8 nucleotides align to TRBD1. Germline V gene sequence: CDR1 LGHNT, CDR2 FRNRAP. The CDR3 contains 15 residues. The ends lost 5 bases at V and 2 bases at J; junction bases unmatched: 6. The CDR3: CASGPGQGNTDTQYF. The CDR3 region has the DNA TGTGCTAGTGGTCCCGGACAGGGTAACACAGATACGCAGTATTTT.

There are a few counts of this clone. V is TRBV19 and J is TRBJ2-2; TRBD1 might be the D (6 bases). The CDR3 is 14 residues long. The germline V and J ends were trimmed by 5 bases and 5 bases, with 12 bases remaining between them. CDR1 and CDR2 from the germline V gene are LNHDA and SQIVND (reference sequence). The CDR3 bases are TGTGCCAGTAGTGGGTCCAGGGGAACCGGGGAGCTGTTTTTT. Residues: CASSGSRGTGELFF.

This clone was observed a handful of times. J is TRBJ2-7 and V is TRBV30, with D uncertain. In germline, CDR1 is GTSNPN, CDR2 SVGIG (reference sequence). The CDR3 loop spans 13 amino acids. The germline V and J ends were trimmed by 3 bases and 1 base, with 10 bases remaining between them. The CDR3 sequence: CAWSPTLSYEQYF. DNA for the CDR3: TGTGCCTGGAGCCCGACACTTTCCTACGAGCAGTACTTC.

The rearrangement joins TRBV19 to TRBJ1-1; D not resolved. Deletions cut 3 bases from V and 4 bases from J, with 6 bases between. Germline CDR1 and CDR2: LNHDA and SQIVND (reference sequence). The CDR3 has 12 residues. In DNA form, the CDR3 reads TGTGCCAGTAGTATGTGGGGCACTGAAGCTTTCTTT. This translates into CASSMWGTEAFF.

This CDR3 reads CASSQVGFSTNEKLFF. The CDR3 DNA is TGTGCCAGCAGCCAAGTCGGGTTTTCTACTAATGAAAAACTGTTTTTT. The chain joins TRBV14 to TRBJ1-4; no clear D. Germline CDR1 is SGHDN and CDR2 is FVKESK. Trimming stripped 1 base from V and 2 bases from J, with 11 bases between. This CDR3 spans 16 amino acids.

This clone was seen more than once but under ten times. This rearrangement joins TRBV4-1 to TRBJ2-1; tentative D call: TRBD1 (6 bases). The CDR3 spans 13 residues. Germline V gives CDR1 MGHRA, CDR2 YSYEKL. With 2 bases removed from V and 7 bases from J, the gap between germline ends came to 9 bases. The CDR3 loop is CASSQSRGNEQFF. The DNA for the CDR3 is TGCGCCAGCAGCCAAAGCAGGGGTAATGAGCAGTTCTTC.

This clone was seen a few times. The chain combines TRBV6-8 with TRBJ2-7; perhaps TRBD2 as D (10 bases). The CDR3 length is 15 residues. CDR1 and CDR2 (germline): MNHGY, SAAAGT. Trimming cost V 10 bases and J 3 bases, with 22 bases left between them. CDR3 loop: CAITSGTGIDYEQYF. CDR3 nucleotide sequence: TGTGCCATCACTAGCGGGACAGGGATCGACTACGAGCAGTACTTC.

This chain joins TRBV11-3 and TRBJ1-5, with D possibly matching TRBD1 (5 bases). The germline V gene encodes CDR1 SGHNT and CDR2 YENEEA. V lost 1 base and J 7 bases, leaving 11 bases between the germline ends. This CDR3 contains 14 residues. CDR3 sequence (DNA): TGTGCCAGCAGCTTAGTAGGGGAGGGACAGCCCCAGCATTTT. It encodes CASSLVGEGQPQHF.

This clone was seen a few times. The rearrangement joins TRBV12-5 to TRBJ1-1; tentatively, D is TRBD1 (5 bases). CDR1 LGHNT and CDR2 FRNRAP come from the germline V gene. The CDR3 has 13 amino acids. The CDR3 sequence is CASIGTVNTEAFF. CDR3 nucleotide sequence: TGTGCCAGCATCGGGACCGTCAACACTGAAGCTTTCTTT.

This clone was detected only a few times. V is TRBV25-1 and J is TRBJ1-3; D not resolved. The V end was cut by 7 bases, the J end by 1 base, with 11 bases between. CDR1 and CDR2 from the germline V gene are MGHDK and SYGVNS. The CDR3 consists of 14 residues. The CDR3 DNA reads as TGTGCCAGCACCCGAGGCGGGTCTGGAAACACCATATATTTT. Amino acids: CASTRGGSGNTIYF.

The chain joins TRBV18 to TRBJ2-7, with D possibly being TRBD1 (6 bases). Germline V gives CDR1 KGHSH, CDR2 LQKENI. The CDR3 is 13 amino acids. Trimming took 2 bases from V and 5 from J, leaving 10 bases between them. CDR3 region: CASSPVTGNEQYF. The CDR3 bases are TGTGCCAGCTCACCAGTAACAGGGAACGAGCAGTACTTC.

This clone appeared a few times. The gene calls are TRBV6-8 and TRBJ1-5; D possibly corresponds to TRBD1 (6 bases). The germline V gene encodes CDR1 MNHGY and CDR2 SAAAGT. The CDR3 runs 13 residues. V was clipped by 2 bases and J by 7 bases, with 9 bases between them. CDR3 DNA sequence: TGTGCCAGCAGTTACGGTCAGGGGCAGCCCCAGCATTTT. Amino acid sequence: CASSYGQGQPQHF.

This clone has a handful of counts. The rearrangement uses TRBV11-3 and TRBJ1-4, with D tentatively TRBD1 (6 bases). Between the trimmed V and J ends, which lost 3 bases and 10 bases, there was a span of 15 bases. Germline V CDR1 and CDR2: SGHNT, YENEEA. The CDR3 covers 14 residues. The CDR3 is CASSLAQGRGKLFF. The CDR3 region has the DNA TGTGCCAGCAGCTTGGCGCAGGGGAGGGGAAAACTGTTTTTT.

This clone occurred many times. The chain recombines TRBV6-8 with TRBJ1-1, with D uncertain. V lost 4 bases, J lost 0 bases, and 6 bases lay in between. This CDR3 spans 13 amino acids. From germline, CDR1 is MNHGY and CDR2 SAAAGT. CDR3 region: CASSSDMNTEAFF. The CDR3 DNA reads as TGTGCCAGCAGTTCCGACATGAACACTGAAGCTTTCTTT.

The chain has TRBV9 and TRBJ2-3, with D tentatively TRBD2 (5 bases). Germline CDR1 reads SGDLS; CDR2 reads YYNGEE. V dropped 4 bases and J dropped 0 bases, with 12 bases sitting between them. This CDR3 is 15 amino acids long. CDR3 in amino acids: CASSIGGRSTDTQYF. The CDR3 region has the DNA TGTGCCAGCAGCATAGGCGGGCGAAGCACAGATACGCAGTATTTT.

The CDR3 here is CASSYPGLSSTDTQYF. In DNA form, the CDR3 reads TGTGCCAGCAGTTACCCCGGGTTATCTAGCACAGATACGCAGTATTTT. The V gene is TRBV6-7, the J gene TRBJ2-3; the D is unclear. TRBV6-7 is assigned to the ORF class and has an uncertain function. The CDR3 spans 16 residues. Trimming took 2 bases from V and 0 from J, leaving 12 bases between them.

This clone was detected ten times or more. The V call is TRBV28, the J call TRBJ1-3; 7 bases are a match to TRBD1. The germline V gene encodes CDR1 MDHEN and CDR2 SYDVKM. V dropped 6 bases and J dropped 0; count of bases not matched to a gene: 5. The CDR3 loop spans 15 amino acids. Here the CDR3 DNA reads TGTGCCAGCAGCACAGGGGACTTCTCTGGAAACACCATATATTTT. Translating gives CASSTGDFSGNTIYF.

This clone was seen a few times. The V gene is TRBV7-4, the J gene TRBJ1-2, with D tentatively TRBD1 (5 bases). This CDR3 region has 16 residues. Germline assignment: CDR1 SGHVT and CDR2 SQSDAQ. Trimming cost V 3 bases and J 8 bases, with 22 bases left between them. The CDR3 loop reads CASSLGGEAGYKGYTF. Here the CDR3 DNA reads TGTGCCAGCAGCTTGGGCGGAGAGGCAGGGTATAAAGGCTACACCTTC.